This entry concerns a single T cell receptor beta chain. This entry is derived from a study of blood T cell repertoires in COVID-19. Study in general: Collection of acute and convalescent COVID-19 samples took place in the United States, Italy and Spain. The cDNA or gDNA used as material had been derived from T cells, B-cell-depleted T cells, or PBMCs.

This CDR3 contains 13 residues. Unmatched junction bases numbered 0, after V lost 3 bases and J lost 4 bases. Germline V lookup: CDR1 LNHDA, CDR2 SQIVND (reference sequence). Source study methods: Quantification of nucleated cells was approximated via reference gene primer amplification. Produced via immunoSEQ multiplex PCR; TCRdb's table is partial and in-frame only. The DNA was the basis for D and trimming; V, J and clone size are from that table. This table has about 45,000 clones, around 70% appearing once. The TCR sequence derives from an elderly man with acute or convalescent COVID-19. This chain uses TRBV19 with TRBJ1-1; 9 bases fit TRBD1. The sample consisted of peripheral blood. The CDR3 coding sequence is TGTGCCAGTAGTATGGGACAGGGCACTGAAGCTTTCTTT. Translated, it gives CASSMGQGTEAFF.